This entry features one T cell receptor (beta chain) sequence. The target antigen is unknown. The table came from immunoSEQ multiplex PCR; TCRdb's copy has only in-frame clones and leaves some out. The sample's table shows over 45,000 clones. The sample comes from a study of T cells in women clearing cervical HPV infection. Whole-study findings and limits: Associations may precede or follow infection; HPV-specific or memory T cells were not isolated.

Sequencing was performed on blood buffy coat. This receptor was obtained from a woman aged 18 to 75 with a cervical HPV16 infection that either progressed to CIN3+ or cleared (not recorded which).

The part of the CDR3 DNA that was read is TGCAGCGCCCATTTTAGTATAGACGGGTTGCCGTTAGGAACCGGGGAG. Amino acid sequence: CSAHFSIDGLPLGTGE. The full CDR3 protein reads CSAHFSIDGLPLGTGELFF. The V and J genes are TRBV29-1 and TRBJ2-2, with D unresolved. The read gets to within 3 residues of the CDR3 end, and the germline J gene fills in the rest. This CDR3 comprises 19 residues. The germline V gene has CDR1 SQVTM and CDR2 ANQGSEA. V lost 7 bases, J lost 5 bases, and 32 bases lay in between.